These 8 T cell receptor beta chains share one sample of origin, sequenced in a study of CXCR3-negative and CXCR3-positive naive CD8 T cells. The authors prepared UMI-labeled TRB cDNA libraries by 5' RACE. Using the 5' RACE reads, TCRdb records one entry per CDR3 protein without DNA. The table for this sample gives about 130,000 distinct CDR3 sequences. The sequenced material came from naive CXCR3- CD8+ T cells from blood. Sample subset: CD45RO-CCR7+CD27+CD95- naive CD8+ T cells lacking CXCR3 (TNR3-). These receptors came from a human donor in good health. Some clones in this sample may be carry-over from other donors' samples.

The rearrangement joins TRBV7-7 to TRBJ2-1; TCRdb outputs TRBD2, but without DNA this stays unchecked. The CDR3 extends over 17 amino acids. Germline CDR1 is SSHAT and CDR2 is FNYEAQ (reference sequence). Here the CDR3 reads CASSLGVGTSRYNEQFF.

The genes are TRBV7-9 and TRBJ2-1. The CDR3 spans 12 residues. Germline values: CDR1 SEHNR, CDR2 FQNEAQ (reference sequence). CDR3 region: CASSLAANEQFF.

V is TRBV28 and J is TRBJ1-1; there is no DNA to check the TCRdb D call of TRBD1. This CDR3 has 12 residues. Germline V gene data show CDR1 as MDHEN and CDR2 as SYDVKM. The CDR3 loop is CASLGQGPQAFF.

CDR3 sequence reads: CASRLAGRSYNEQFF. The rearrangement joins TRBV19 to TRBJ2-1; TCRdb names TRBD2, which stays unverified in the absence of DNA. The CDR3 length is 15 residues. Germline V CDR1 and CDR2: LNHDA, SQIVND (reference sequence).

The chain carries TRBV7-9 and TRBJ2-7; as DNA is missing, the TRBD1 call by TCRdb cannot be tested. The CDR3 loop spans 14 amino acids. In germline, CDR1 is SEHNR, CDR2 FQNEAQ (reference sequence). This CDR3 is CASSEGHTSYEQYF.

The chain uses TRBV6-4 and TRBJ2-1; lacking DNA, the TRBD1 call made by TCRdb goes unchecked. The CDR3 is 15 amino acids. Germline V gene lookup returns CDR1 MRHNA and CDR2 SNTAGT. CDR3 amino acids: CASSDVGGGGNEQFF.

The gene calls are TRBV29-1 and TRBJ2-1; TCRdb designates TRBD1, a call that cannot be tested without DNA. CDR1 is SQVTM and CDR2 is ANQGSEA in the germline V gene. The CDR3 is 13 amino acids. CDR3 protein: CSVRTDQFNEQFF.

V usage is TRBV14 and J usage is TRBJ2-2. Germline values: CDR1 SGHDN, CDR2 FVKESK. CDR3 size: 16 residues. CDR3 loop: CASSQFHLWNTGELFF. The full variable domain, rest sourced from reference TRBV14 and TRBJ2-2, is EAGVTQFPSHSVIEKGQTVTLRCDPISGHDNLYWYRRVMGKEIKFLLHFVKESKQDESGMPNNRFLAERTGGTYSTLKVQPAELEDSGVYFCASSQFHLWNTGELFFGEGSRLTVL.